The T cell receptor beta chain under discussion was sequenced for a study of tumor and adjacent non-tumor tissue in lung cancer. Study in general: Aged about 31 to 80 years, patients included 10 men and a few women with stage I to III disease. Around 4.4 million productive TCRbeta reads were obtained per sample on average.

The template was RNA from unsorted bulk tissue. Between August and November 2014, newly diagnosed, chemotherapy-naive lung cancer patients underwent thoracic surgery in China. A modified ARM-PCR protocol with three rounds of nested PCR amplified TCRbeta. TCRdb reanalysed the multiplex PCR reads using MiXCR and keeps one entry per CDR3 protein. The table includes 200,000 or so distinct CDR3 sequences, less than 80% detected once. This clonotype was seen a handful of times. Its antigen is not known. Unmatched junction bases numbered 5, after V lost 4 bases and J lost 6 bases. Germline loops: CDR1 SGHDT, CDR2 YYEEEE. The CDR3 length is 14 residues. Findings and limits, study-wide: Compared with tumor, normal lung showed significantly lower TCR diversity.

This receptor was taken from a man between 60 and 70 years old with non-small cell lung cancer. The sequencing input was lung tumor tissue. The chain combines TRBV5-6 with TRBJ1-2; 11 bases map to TRBD1. CDR3 sequence (DNA): TGTGCCAGCAGCATTGGACAGGGGGCGAATGGCTACACCTTC. Amino acid sequence: CASSIGQGANGYTF.